This TCR beta chain was recorded in a study of blood T cell repertoires in COVID-19. Looked up from germline, CDR1 is KGHSH and CDR2 is LQKENI. Unmatched junction bases numbered 3, after V lost 5 bases and J lost 3 bases. This CDR3 comprises 13 residues. Per the study methods: Researchers report that nucleated cell counts were estimated from reference gene primer amplification. The assay was immunoSEQ multiplex PCR, and TCRdb's table has in-frame clones only and misses some. The V and J calls and clone size were taken over from that table, and D and trimming were inferred from the DNA. This sample has a few hundred thousand clones, with around 90% found just once.

The chain recombines TRBV18 with TRBJ2-5; 7 nucleotides line up with TRBD1. The specimen sequenced was peripheral blood. The sequence was obtained from a woman aged 50 to 65 who had recovered from COVID-19. The CDR3 bases are TGTGCCAGCTCAAGGGACAGAAAAGAGACCCAGTACTTC. Its protein is CASSRDRKETQYF. Looking up the rest from reference TRBV18 and TRBJ2-5 gives the full variable domain: NAGVMQNPRHLVRRRGQEARLRCSPMKGHSHVYWYRQLPEEGLKFMVYLQKENIIDESGMPKERFSAEFPKEGPSILRIQQVVRGDSAAYFCASSRDRKETQYFGPGTRLLVL.